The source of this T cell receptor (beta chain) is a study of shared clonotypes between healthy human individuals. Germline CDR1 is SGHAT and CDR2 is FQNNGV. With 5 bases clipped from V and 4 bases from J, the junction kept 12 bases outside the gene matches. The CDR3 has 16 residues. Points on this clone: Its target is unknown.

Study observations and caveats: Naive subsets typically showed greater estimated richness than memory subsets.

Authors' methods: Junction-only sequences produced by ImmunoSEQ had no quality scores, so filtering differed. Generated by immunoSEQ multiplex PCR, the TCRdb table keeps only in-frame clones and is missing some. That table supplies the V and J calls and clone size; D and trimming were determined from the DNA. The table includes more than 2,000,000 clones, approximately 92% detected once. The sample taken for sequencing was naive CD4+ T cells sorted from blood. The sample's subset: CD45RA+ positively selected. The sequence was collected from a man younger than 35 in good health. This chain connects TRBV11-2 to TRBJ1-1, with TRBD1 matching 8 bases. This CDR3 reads CASSARQGSLGTEAFF. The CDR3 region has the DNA TGTGCCAGCAGCGCGCGACAGGGGTCACTCGGCACTGAAGCTTTCTTT.